The 20 T cell receptor beta chains below were found in one sample sequenced in a study of cytomegalovirus exposure and HLA in healthy donors. 13 Jbeta primers and 60 Vbeta primers were used for the PCR. Only in-frame clones appear in the TCRdb table, and some are missing; sequencing was by immunoSEQ multiplex PCR. The sample lists about 130,000 clones, about three quarters seen once, with under 5.5% in the top ten. Source material: PBMCs. These TCRs come from a man aged 50-60 years in good health and CMV-seropositive.

In its sample, this clone was seen a few times. The V and J genes are TRBV2 and TRBJ1-1; D is ambiguous. CDR3 length: 16 residues. Trimming cost V 7 bases and J 3 bases, with 21 bases left between them. The germline gives CDR1 SNHLY, CDR2 FYNNEI. The CDR3 loop is CASKGGLEDRDTEAFF. In nucleotides, the CDR3 is TGTGCCAGCAAAGGTGGGCTGGAGGATAGGGACACTGAAGCTTTCTTT.

The chain couples TRBV5-1 to TRBJ1-4; D uncertain. Looked up from germline, CDR1 is SGHRS and CDR2 is YFSETQ. The ends were cut back, 0 bases at V and 4 bases at J, with 7 bases in the middle. This CDR3 comprises 14 residues. The CDR3 is CASSLAGSNEKLFF. In DNA form, the CDR3 reads TGCGCCAGCAGCTTGGCAGGCAGTAATGAAAAACTGTTTTTT. The whole variable domain, remainder taken from reference TRBV5-1 and TRBJ1-4, is KAGVTQTPRYLIKTRGQQVTLSCSPISGHRSVSWYQQTPGQGLQFLFEYFSETQRNKGNFPGRFSGRQFSNSRSEMNVSTLELGDSALYLCASSLAGSNEKLFFGSGTQLSVL.

The V gene is TRBV2, the J gene TRBJ1-5; 7 bases fit TRBD1. V shed 11 bases and J 3 bases; nucleotides not matched to a gene: 7. In germline, CDR1 is SNHLY, CDR2 FYNNEI. This CDR3 is built from 13 residues. CDR3 sequence: CASGTGVNQPQHF. CDR3 nucleotides: TGTGCCTCGGGAACAGGGGTCAATCAGCCCCAGCATTTT.

V is TRBV4-2 and J is TRBJ2-7; 8 bases are a match to TRBD2. Germline lookup yields CDR1 LGHNA and CDR2 YNFKEQ. The CDR3 length is 15 residues. Germline trimming cut 1 base from V and 5 bases from J; bases unmatched to any gene: 7. The CDR3 nucleotides are TGTGCCAGCAGCCAAGCCCGTAGCGGGACCCACGAGCAGTACTTC. Translated, it gives CASSQARSGTHEQYF.

This clone showed up just a few times. CDR3 sequence (DNA): TGTGCCAGCAGTCGACAGGGAACAACCTACGAGCAGTACTTC. Translation gives CASSRQGTTYEQYF. The chain couples TRBV6-5 to TRBJ2-7; 7 bases match TRBD1. Germline lookup yields CDR1 MNHEY and CDR2 SVGAGI. This CDR3 region has 14 residues. Trimming took 5 bases from V and 2 from J; bases not matched to a gene: 6.

This chain joins TRBV9 and TRBJ1-1; D call uncertain. Germline CDR1 SGDLS, CDR2 YYNGEE. V was pared by 3 bases and J by 0 bases, with 6 bases between. There are 13 residues in the CDR3. The CDR3, as DNA: TGTGCCAGCAGCGCCGACATGAACACTGAAGCTTTCTTT. Translating gives CASSADMNTEAFF.

V gene TRBV2 combines with J gene TRBJ2-5; 11 bases match TRBD1. Germline V gives CDR1 SNHLY, CDR2 FYNNEI. Trimming cost V 7 bases and J 4 bases; bases outside gene matches: 11. The CDR3 runs to 16 residues. The CDR3 loop reads CASKEGTGGTSETQYF. CDR3 nucleotides: TGTGCCAGCAAGGAAGGGACAGGGGGTACCTCAGAGACCCAGTACTTC.

This sequence joins TRBV6-6 and TRBJ1-1; D not certain. The V and J ends lost 2 bases and 2 bases respectively, with 15 bases between them. The CDR3 extends over 16 amino acids. CDR1 and CDR2 from the germline V gene are MNHNY and SVGAGI (reference sequence). This chain's CDR3 is CASSYAYGSKNTEAFF. CDR3 in DNA: TGTGCCAGCAGTTACGCGTACGGGTCTAAAAACACTGAAGCTTTCTTT.

This chain links TRBV15 with TRBJ1-3, with TRBD1 matching 12 bases. V lost 0 bases to trimming and J lost 3 bases; unmatched junction nucleotides: 12. There are 20 residues in the CDR3. Germline assignment: CDR1 LNHNV and CDR2 YYDKDF (reference sequence). CDR3 sequence: CATSRDLGTGGAGFGNTIYF. The CDR3 bases are TGTGCCACCAGCAGAGATCTGGGGACAGGGGGCGCAGGGTTTGGAAACACCATATATTTT.

This chain uses TRBV5-1 with TRBJ2-2, with D perhaps being TRBD1 or TRBD2 (6 bases each). The length of the CDR3 is 14 residues. Germline V lookup: CDR1 SGHRS, CDR2 YFSETQ. Between the trimmed V and J ends, which lost 4 bases and 6 bases, there was a span of 13 bases. The CDR3 sequence is CASSLGGLAGELFF. CDR3 DNA sequence: TGCGCCAGCAGCCTGGGGGGCCTAGCCGGGGAGCTGTTTTTT.

The chain is built from TRBV5-1 and TRBJ2-7, with 8 bases that match TRBD1. J was trimmed by 1 base and V by 4 bases; bases with no gene match: 7. This CDR3 has 15 residues. Germline values: CDR1 SGHRS, CDR2 YFSETQ. The CDR3 reads CASSRTGQGSYEQYF. CDR3 DNA sequence: TGCGCCAGCAGCCGTACTGGACAGGGATCCTACGAGCAGTACTTC.

The V gene is TRBV11-2, the J gene TRBJ1-2; TRBD1 matches 7 bases. Germline values: CDR1 SGHAT, CDR2 FQNNGV. The CDR3 contains 14 residues. Trimming at V came to 5 bases and at J to 4 bases, leaving 7 bases not matched to a gene. The DNA of the CDR3 is TGTGCCAGCAGCCCCCAGACAGGGACCTATGGCTACACCTTC. This gives the protein CASSPQTGTYGYTF.

V and J are TRBV5-1 and TRBJ2-1; unclear D gene. Per germline, CDR1 SGHRS and CDR2 YFSETQ. Trimming stripped 3 bases from V and 6 bases from J, with 10 bases between. The CDR3 spans 13 residues. CDR3 coding DNA: TGCGCCAGCAGCTCCGCCGACTTCAATGAGCAGTTCTTC. Its protein product is CASSSADFNEQFF.

The chain combines TRBV5-4 with TRBJ2-3; D possibly corresponds to TRBD1 (5 bases). V was pared by 4 bases and J by 1 base, with 7 bases between. The CDR3 has 13 residues. Per the germline V gene, CDR1 is SGHNT and CDR2 is YYREEE (reference sequence). The CDR3 nucleotides are TGTGCCAGCAGCGCACAGGGCACAGATACGCAGTATTTT. As protein: CASSAQGTDTQYF.

J is TRBJ2-3 and V is TRBV15; tentatively, D is TRBD2 (5 bases). V lost 1 base and J 4 bases, leaving 9 bases between the germline ends. The CDR3 contains 14 residues. CDR1 and CDR2 (germline): LNHNV, YYDKDF (reference sequence). CDR3 sequence (DNA): TGTGCCACCAGCAGAGGGCTAGCAGCAGATACGCAGTATTTT. It encodes CATSRGLAADTQYF.

This chain connects TRBV10-3 to TRBJ2-7; D is unresolved. CDR3 length: 12 amino acids. Germline V gene data show CDR1 as ENHRY and CDR2 as SYGVKD. The V gene lost 3 bases and the J gene lost 3 bases, with 6 bases spanning the gap. The CDR3 DNA is TGTGCCATCAGTGACGATAGCTACGAGCAGTACTTC. Translation gives CAISDDSYEQYF.

This clone appeared a few times. V usage is TRBV28 and J usage is TRBJ2-1; D gene unclear. This CDR3 has 12 residues. V dropped 4 bases and J dropped 9 bases, with 10 bases sitting between them. CDR1 MDHEN and CDR2 SYDVKM come from the germline V gene. The CDR3 DNA follows: TGTGCCAGCAGTTATAGCCCCGGTGAGCAGTTCTTC. It codes for CASSYSPGEQFF.

This clone was counted a few times. The chain has TRBV5-1 and TRBJ1-2; 7 positions match TRBD1. This CDR3 contains 13 residues. The junction had 3 bases not matched to a gene; V was cut back by 4 bases and J by 3 bases. Germline-derived CDR1 and CDR2 are SGHRS and YFSETQ. This CDR3 reads CASSRDRDYGYTF. Here the CDR3 DNA reads TGCGCCAGCAGCCGAGACAGGGACTATGGCTACACCTTC.

This chain links TRBV13 with TRBJ1-1, with D perhaps TRBD1 (6 bases). V was clipped by 0 bases and J by 3 bases, with 11 bases between them. This CDR3 has 15 amino acids. Germline loops: CDR1 PRHDT, CDR2 FYEKMQ (reference sequence). CDR3 DNA sequence: TGTGCCAGCAGCTTAGGAGGGCAGGGGCACACTGAAGCTTTCTTT. Protein sequence: CASSLGGQGHTEAFF.

The table lists this clone with a count of one. The chain employs TRBV29-1 and TRBJ1-2; TRBD1 agrees at 10 bases. Germline CDR1 reads SQVTM; CDR2 reads ANQGSEA. The CDR3 has 14 residues. V lost 2 bases and J lost 7; bases outside the gene matches: 7. The CDR3 loop is CSVEMGQGPGGYTF. DNA of the CDR3: TGCAGCGTTGAAATGGGACAGGGGCCGGGTGGCTACACCTTC.